The 14 T cell receptor beta chains below come from one sample, sequenced in a study of cytomegalovirus exposure and HLA in healthy donors. Primers: 60 Vbeta forward and 13 Jbeta reverse. The table came from immunoSEQ multiplex PCR; TCRdb's copy has only in-frame clones and leaves some out. The sample includes around 200,000 clones, approximately 86% seen only once; the top ten take 0.31%. Material for sequencing was PBMCs. Receptors originate from a woman in her twenties or thirties in good health and CMV-seronegative.

The chain links TRBV5-1 to TRBJ2-3; D not resolved. V was pared by 4 bases and J by 1 base, with 10 bases between. The CDR3 runs 14 residues. Germline V gene data show CDR1 as SGHRS and CDR2 as YFSETQ. Here the CDR3 DNA reads TGCGCCAGCAGCCCCGAACATCGCACAGATACGCAGTATTTT. This translates into CASSPEHRTDTQYF.

The chain joins TRBV5-8 to TRBJ1-2; 8 bases are a match to TRBD1. The CDR3 consists of 18 residues. Trimming removed 3 bases from V and 0 bases from J; junction bases left unmatched: 13. Germline assignment: CDR1 SGHTS and CDR2 YDEGEE. The CDR3 region has the DNA TGTGCCAGCAGCTCCGCGACAGGGGCCAGAAATCCTAACTATGGCTACACCTTC. Amino acid sequence: CASSSATGARNPNYGYTF. The full variable domain, its missing parts supplied by reference TRBV5-8 and TRBJ1-2, is EAGVTQSPTHLIKTRGQQATLRCSPISGHTSVYWYQQALGLGLQFLLWYDEGEERNRGNFPPRFSGRQFPNYSSELNVNALELEDSALYLCASSSATGARNPNYGYTFGSGTRLTVV.

The CDR3 DNA reads TGTGCCAGCAGTGTAAGCGGGAGATATACAGATACGCAGTATTTT. This translates into CASSVSGRYTDTQYF. The rearrangement uses TRBV28 and TRBJ2-3; 8 bases are shared with TRBD2. The V gene's germline CDR1 is MDHEN and CDR2 SYDVKM. V was clipped by 5 bases and J by 3 bases; unmatched bases: 7. There are 15 residues in the CDR3.

This chain uses TRBV6-6 with TRBJ2-7, with a weak D call TRBD1 (6 bases). The CDR3 length is 13 residues. The germline V and J ends were trimmed by 7 bases and 3 bases, with 13 bases remaining between them. Germline loops: CDR1 MNHNY, CDR2 SVGAGI (reference sequence). The DNA for the CDR3 is TGTGCCAGCATGGACAGTGCGGACTACGAGCAGTACTTC. Translating it yields CASMDSADYEQYF.

The V call is TRBV5-5, the J call TRBJ1-1; D is unresolved. V lost 4 bases to trimming and J lost 3 bases, with 10 bases between them. This CDR3 region has 13 residues. The germline CDR1 and CDR2 sequences are SGHKS and YYEKEE (reference sequence). The DNA of the CDR3 is TGTGCCAGCAGCGTACCTCCGGACACTGAAGCTTTCTTT. Protein: CASSVPPDTEAFF.

The CDR3 protein is CASSPWGDETQYF. The CDR3 region has the DNA TGTGCCAGCAGCCCCTGGGGGGATGAGACCCAGTACTTC. V gene TRBV11-3 combines with J gene TRBJ2-5; maybe TRBD2 (6 bases). The germline CDR1 and CDR2 sequences are SGHNT and YENEEA. CDR3 length: 13 residues. V was cut by 5 bases and J by 5 bases, with 12 bases left in between.

The chain is built from TRBV6-1 and TRBJ1-1, with a weak D call TRBD1 (6 bases). Trimming removed 5 bases from V and 3 bases from J, with 10 bases in between. There are 13 residues in the CDR3. The V gene's germline CDR1 is MNHNS and CDR2 SASEGT. The CDR3 region is CASSMQGYTEAFF. The CDR3 nucleotides read TGTGCCAGCAGTATGCAGGGGTACACTGAAGCTTTCTTT.

The V call is TRBV19, the J call TRBJ1-5; TRBD1 matches at 8 bases. Germline loops: CDR1 LNHDA, CDR2 SQIVND (reference sequence). The CDR3 is 17 amino acids. The V and J ends lost 4 bases and 2 bases, in that order; junction bases with no gene match: 10. This CDR3 is CASSTYQGAIGNQPQHF. The CDR3, as DNA: TGTGCCAGTAGTACGTATCAGGGGGCCATCGGCAATCAGCCCCAGCATTTT.

This clone showed up just once. The chain combines TRBV7-3 with TRBJ2-5, with a possible D match to TRBD2 (7 bases). CDR1 is SGHTA, CDR2 FQGTGA, per germline. This CDR3 is built from 14 residues. V was trimmed by 0 bases and J by 4 bases, leaving 9 bases between them. The CDR3 sequence is CASSLTGGRETQYF. Here the CDR3 DNA reads TGTGCCAGCAGCTTAACGGGGGGGCGAGAGACCCAGTACTTC. The whole variable domain, filled in from reference TRBV7-3 and TRBJ2-5, reads GAGVSQTPSNKVTEKGKYVELRCDPISGHTALYWYRQSLGQGPEFLIYFQGTGAADDSGLPNDRFFAVRPEGSVSTLKIQRTERGDSAVYLCASSLTGGRETQYFGPGTRLLVL.

V is TRBV15 and J is TRBJ2-2; 8 nucleotides match TRBD2. V lost 6 bases to trimming and J lost 3 bases; unmatched junction nucleotides: 6. CDR1 LNHNV and CDR2 YYDKDF come from the germline V gene (reference sequence). CDR3 length equals 15 residues. The CDR3 here is CATSGSGSYTGELFF. DNA of the CDR3: TGTGCCACCAGTGGGAGCGGGAGTTACACCGGGGAGCTGTTTTTT. Full variable domain (remainder filled in from reference TRBV15 and TRBJ2-2): DAMVIQNPRYQVTQFGKPVTLSCSQTLNHNVMYWYQQKSSQAPKLLFHYYDKDFNNEADTPDNFQSRRPNTSFCFLDIRSPGLGDTAMYLCATSGSGSYTGELFFGEGSRLTVL.

The chain joins TRBV5-1 to TRBJ2-5; 7 positions match TRBD2. This CDR3 region has 15 residues. In germline, CDR1 is SGHRS, CDR2 YFSETQ. Trimming cost V 0 bases and J 2 bases; bases outside gene matches: 4. Written as DNA, the CDR3 is TGCGCCAGCAGCTTGGAGCGGGGAGGACAAGAGACCCAGTACTTC. Translating it yields CASSLERGGQETQYF.

The chain recombines TRBV11-2 with TRBJ2-1; no definite D call. The CDR3 runs to 15 residues. Per the germline V gene, CDR1 is SGHAT and CDR2 is FQNNGV. V lost 1 base, J lost 1 base, and 8 bases lay in between. In DNA, the CDR3 is TGTGCCAGCAGCTTAGGGGTGCGGTCCTACAATGAGCAGTTCTTC. Amino acids: CASSLGVRSYNEQFF.

This clone has only a few counts. The chain carries TRBV6-1 and TRBJ2-1, with D perhaps matching TRBD2 (6 bases). CDR1 and CDR2 (germline): MNHNS, SASEGT. CDR3 length equals 15 residues. Trimming left V 4 bases short and J 3 bases short, with 13 bases between. The DNA for the CDR3 is TGTGCCAGCAGTGCGGGGGACGGCTTCTACAATGAGCAGTTCTTC. Residues: CASSAGDGFYNEQFF.

The chain is built from TRBV6-1 and TRBJ2-7, with D possibly TRBD1 on 5 matching bases. CDR1 is MNHNS, CDR2 SASEGT, per germline. The CDR3 has 13 residues. The V end lost 5 bases, the J end lost 5 bases, and 13 bases lay between the germline ends. The CDR3 DNA is TGTGCCAGCAGTTTTCTGGGGCTGCACGAGCAGTACTTC. It specifies CASSFLGLHEQYF.